What follows are 24 T cell receptor beta chains derived from one specimen sequenced in a study of beta chain features in type 1 diabetes. Study observations and caveats: In all four CD4+ subsets, TCRB CDR3 length was significantly, moderately reduced in type 1 diabetes.

No antigen is known for these receptors. Expressed TCRB transcripts were sequenced after all isolated RNA was converted to cDNA. Repertoires were generated with immunoSEQ multiplex PCR, while TCRdb's copy carries only in-frame clones and drops some. The table shows some 240,000 clones, with 16% occurring only once. The sequenced sample consisted of naive CD4+ T cells from blood. Receptors originate from a young man with type 1 diabetes.

A note on this clone: Other DNA sequences in this sample translate to the same CDR3. The chain carries TRBV7-2 and TRBJ2-2; D is uncertain. The CDR3 is 12 residues long. Germline V gene lookup returns CDR1 SGHTA and CDR2 FQGNSA. The V end was cut by 4 bases, the J end by 3 bases, with 3 bases between. Here the CDR3 DNA reads TGTGCCAGCAGCTCCTACACCGGGGAGCTGTTTTTT. Residues: CASSSYTGELFF.

This clone was detected only a few times. The chain couples TRBV2 to TRBJ2-7; 13 positions agree with TRBD2. This CDR3 region has 14 residues. J gave up 6 bases and V 3 bases, and 2 bases lay outside the gene matches. Germline V CDR1 and CDR2: SNHLY, FYNNEI. Written as DNA, the CDR3 is TGTGCCAGCAGTGAGCGGACTAGCGGGAGCGAGCAGTACTTC. It encodes CASSERTSGSEQYF.

CDR3 bases: TGCGCCAGCAGCCAAGATCGGGGACAGGGAGGACATGGCTACACCTTC. The encoded protein is CASSQDRGQGGHGYTF. The chain joins TRBV4-1 to TRBJ1-2; 9 bases map to TRBD1. CDR1 is MGHRA and CDR2 is YSYEKL in the germline V gene. Trimming cost V 0 bases and J 6 bases; bases outside gene matches: 8. There are 16 residues in the CDR3.

This clone has a handful of counts. The chain has TRBV30 and TRBJ2-3; 14 bases agree with TRBD2. This CDR3 is built from 16 residues. Germline lookup yields CDR1 GTSNPN and CDR2 SVGIG (reference sequence). The V and J ends lost 2 bases and 4 bases, in that order; junction bases with no gene match: 5. CDR3 nucleotide sequence: TGTGCCTGGAGTCCCGGACTAGCGGGAGGATCAGATACGCAGTATTTT. Translating gives CAWSPGLAGGSDTQYF. Full variable domain (outside the CDR3, taken from reference TRBV30 and TRBJ2-3): SQTIHQWPATLVQPVGSPLSLECTVEGTSNPNLYWYRQAAGRGLQLLFYSVGIGQISSEVPQNLSASRPQDRQFILSSKKLLLSDSGFYLCAWSPGLAGGSDTQYFGPGTRLTVL.

The table lists this clone with a few counts. The chain has TRBV21-1 and TRBJ2-1; TRBD2 was called by the table and not checked on the DNA. TRBV21-1 is flagged as a pseudogene. This CDR3 spans 15 amino acids. DNA for the CDR3: TGTGCCAGCAGCAAGGCTAGCCGGGACTACAATGAGCAGTTCTTC. Protein product: CASSKASRDYNEQFF.

J is TRBJ2-7 and V is TRBV29-1; D perhaps matches TRBD1 (6 bases). Germline V gene data show CDR1 as SQVTM and CDR2 as ANQGSEA. V lost 7 bases, J lost 0 bases, and 16 bases lay in between. This CDR3 spans 14 amino acids. CDR3 loop: CSALGGRSSYEQYF. The CDR3 nucleotides read TGCAGCGCCTTAGGGGGTCGTAGCTCCTACGAGCAGTACTTC.

V is TRBV30 and J is TRBJ2-2; TRBD2 matches 8 bases. This CDR3 region has 15 residues. Germline CDR1 reads GTSNPN; CDR2 reads SVGIG (reference sequence). Unmatched junction bases numbered 1, after V lost 1 base and J lost 0 bases. Here the CDR3 reads CAWSASGSNTGELFF. Here the CDR3 DNA reads TGTGCCTGGAGTGCTAGCGGGTCGAACACCGGGGAGCTGTTTTTT.

This clone showed up just once. The chain is built from TRBV14 and TRBJ1-1; D gene ambiguous. CDR1 and CDR2 (germline): SGHDN, FVKESK. The length of the CDR3 is 15 residues. Trimming took 1 base from V and 3 from J, leaving 12 bases between them. This CDR3 reads CASSQASVRYTEAFF. CDR3 sequence (DNA): TGTGCCAGCAGCCAAGCGTCGGTTAGGTACACTGAAGCTTTCTTT. Using reference TRBV14 and TRBJ1-1 for the parts outside the CDR3, the full variable domain is EAGVTQFPSHSVIEKGQTVTLRCDPISGHDNLYWYRRVMGKEIKFLLHFVKESKQDESGMPNNRFLAERTGGTYSTLKVQPAELEDSGVYFCASSQASVRYTEAFFGQGTRLTVV.

The chain combines TRBV11-3 with TRBJ1-1; D possibly corresponds to TRBD1 (5 bases). V was trimmed by 1 base and J by 2 bases, leaving 8 bases between them. Per the germline V gene, CDR1 is SGHNT and CDR2 is YENEEA. The CDR3 consists of 14 residues. The chain's CDR3 is CASSLGQQNTEAFF. CDR3 sequence (DNA): TGTGCCAGCAGCTTAGGACAGCAAAACACTGAAGCTTTCTTT.

Details on this clone: Other nucleotide sequences in the sample specify the same CDR3. The chain carries TRBV2 and TRBJ2-3; D not resolved. The CDR3 contains 12 residues. V lost 4 bases and J lost 3, with 5 bases in between. Germline-derived CDR1 and CDR2 are SNHLY and FYNNEI. In DNA form, the CDR3 reads TGTGCCAGCAGTGTGTCTACAGATACGCAGTATTTT. This translates into CASSVSTDTQYF.

This clone has just a few counts. The chain has TRBV30 and TRBJ2-1; 9 positions match TRBD2. J was trimmed by 4 bases and V by 2 bases; bases with no gene match: 6. The CDR3 consists of 15 residues. Germline V lookup: CDR1 GTSNPN, CDR2 SVGIG (reference sequence). CDR3 in amino acids: CAWSRRTSEYNEQFF. CDR3 DNA: TGTGCCTGGAGTCGCAGGACTAGCGAATACAATGAGCAGTTCTTC.

Only a few counts were recorded for this clone. The rearrangement links TRBV29-1 to TRBJ2-5; TRBD2 is a possible D gene (5 bases). V lost 6 bases and J 4 bases, leaving 15 bases between the germline ends. Germline assignment: CDR1 SQVTM and CDR2 ANQGSEA. CDR3 length equals 13 residues. CDR3 region: CSVEEGSGETQYF. Written as DNA, the CDR3 is TGCAGCGTCGAGGAAGGGAGCGGAGAGACCCAGTACTTC.

The V and J genes are TRBV10-2 and TRBJ1-1; D ambiguous. CDR3 length: 14 amino acids. The germline V gene encodes CDR1 WSHSY and CDR2 SAAADI. V shed 2 bases and J shed 0 bases, with 7 bases lying between them. CDR3 sequence: CASSEPVLNTEAFF. The CDR3, as DNA: TGCGCCAGCAGTGAGCCAGTTTTGAACACTGAAGCTTTCTTT.

This sequence joins TRBV2 and TRBJ2-7, with D hard to call. V shed 4 bases and J shed 6 bases, with 10 bases lying between them. The CDR3 consists of 12 residues. CDR1 is SNHLY, CDR2 FYNNEI, per germline. CDR3 sequence (DNA): TGTGCCAGCAGTGGTCACGGAACCGAGCAGTACTTC. As protein: CASSGHGTEQYF.

About this clone: In this CDR3 the conserved last residue, phenylalanine or tryptophan, is missing, so a read error is likely. Because the CDR3's place on the DNA is in doubt, the DNA is left out and the CDR3 is given as listed by TCRdb. The CDR3: CASTFDSDKDPS. The genes are TRBV7-2 and TRBJ2-7; no DNA check was done on the table's D call, TRBD1. The CDR3 totals 12 residues, both ends included. The germline V gene has CDR1 SGHTA and CDR2 FQGNSA.

Notes on this clone: The sample carries other DNA sequences with the same CDR3. The CDR3 loop is CSARDSYEQYF. In DNA, the CDR3 is TGCAGTGCTAGAGACTCCTACGAGCAGTACTTC. This chain joins TRBV20-1 and TRBJ2-7; D call uncertain. Trimming stripped 0 bases from V and 0 bases from J, with 0 bases between. The CDR3 covers 11 residues. CDR1 is DFQATT and CDR2 is SNEGSKA in the germline V gene (reference sequence).

This chain uses TRBV29-1 with TRBJ2-3, with 10 bases lining up with TRBD2. The CDR3 is 13 residues long. Germline V gives CDR1 SQVTM, CDR2 ANQGSEA. J lost 3 bases, V lost 7 bases, and 4 bases had no gene match. Here the CDR3 DNA reads TGCAGCGGAGAACTAGCGGGGACAGATACGCAGTATTTT. Translation gives CSGELAGTDTQYF.

This chain connects TRBV29-1 to TRBJ1-4, with 7 bases lining up with TRBD1. The ends lost 7 bases at V and 8 bases at J; junction bases unmatched: 7. Looked up from germline, CDR1 is SQVTM and CDR2 is ANQGSEA. This CDR3 spans 12 amino acids. CDR3 nucleotides: TGCAGCGCATTCGGGACAGACGAAAAACTGTTTTTT. Its translation is CSAFGTDEKLFF.

This clone was seen more than once but under ten times. This sample includes further DNA sequences coding for the same CDR3. V gene TRBV28 combines with J gene TRBJ2-5; D gene unclear. There are 11 residues in the CDR3. V lost 3 bases to trimming and J lost 4 bases, with 3 bases between them. CDR1 MDHEN and CDR2 SYDVKM come from the germline V gene. The CDR3 nucleotides read TGTGCCAGCAGTTTGAGAGAGACCCAGTACTTC. Amino acid sequence: CASSLRETQYF.

V and J are TRBV19 and TRBJ2-1; 13 bases are shared with TRBD2. The J segment lost 10 bases and the V segment lost 3 bases, leaving 9 bases of the junction unmatched. Germline-derived CDR1 and CDR2 are LNHDA and SQIVND (reference sequence). The CDR3 covers 16 residues. The CDR3 loop is CASSMLLAGGPREQFF. As DNA, the CDR3 is TGTGCCAGTAGTATGCTACTAGCGGGAGGGCCAAGGGAGCAGTTCTTC.

This clone was counted between two and nine times. The gene calls are TRBV4-3 and TRBJ2-5; 9 positions match TRBD1. Germline CDR1 LGHNA, CDR2 YSLEER. The CDR3 consists of 15 residues. The V and J ends lost 4 bases and 1 base, in that order; junction bases with no gene match: 4. Here the CDR3 reads CASSPTGGTQETQYF. CDR3 nucleotide sequence: TGCGCCAGCAGCCCGACAGGGGGGACCCAAGAGACCCAGTACTTC.

The sample holds a few counts of this clone. This chain connects TRBV5-4 to TRBJ2-7; possibly TRBD2 for D (5 bases). The CDR3 is 13 residues long. V lost 4 bases and J 1 base, leaving 9 bases between the germline ends. CDR1 SGHNT and CDR2 YYREEE come from the germline V gene (reference sequence). The CDR3 region has the DNA TGTGCCAGCAGCCAAGACTATTCCTACGAGCAGTACTTC. It encodes CASSQDYSYEQYF.

This clone was seen only a few times. This chain joins TRBV5-1 and TRBJ2-3; 11 bases are a match to TRBD2. Germline values: CDR1 SGHRS, CDR2 YFSETQ. J lost 4 bases, V lost 4 bases, and 8 bases had no gene match. The CDR3 has 16 amino acids. The chain's CDR3 is CASSASLAGVADTQYF. CDR3 DNA: TGCGCCAGCAGCGCCTCACTAGCGGGAGTGGCAGATACGCAGTATTTT.

The chain is built from TRBV4-1 and TRBJ2-7; perhaps TRBD2 as D (5 bases). CDR3 length: 13 amino acids. V gave up 5 bases and J gave up 1 base, with 9 bases separating them. The germline CDR1 and CDR2 sequences are MGHRA and YSYEKL. CDR3 sequence: CASSVGISYEQYF. The CDR3 coding sequence is TGCGCCAGCAGCGTCGGGATTTCCTACGAGCAGTACTTC.